This T cell receptor beta chain emerged from a study of early T cells in non-severe SARS-CoV-2 infection. The wider study: Investigators sequenced bulk RNA drawn from unsorted whole blood, and chains remained unpaired. Study-level results: A preference for anti-spike CD8 responses marked VDJdb matching, which missed private and CD4 specificities.

The CDR3 covers 13 residues. Germline V gives CDR1 MNHNY, CDR2 SVGAGI (reference sequence). With 2 bases removed from V and 4 bases from J, the gap between germline ends came to 7 bases. Attachment of unique molecular identifiers was made to individual cDNA molecules. Using its own MiXCR run on the 5' RACE reads, TCRdb lists one record per CDR3 protein. The sample lists about 21,000 distinct CDR3 sequences, 5% to 6% occurring once. This clonotype was observed at least ten times. Its antigen remains unidentified. The chain carries TRBV6-6 and TRBJ2-3; D gene ambiguous. The TCR originated in an adult who was a healthcare worker with PCR-confirmed SARS-CoV-2 infection or an uninfected control (not recorded which). The sample here was whole blood, taken at baseline. CDR3 coding DNA: TGTGCCAGCAGTTACGTGGGTTCAGATACGCAGTATTTT. Its protein product is CASSYVGSDTQYF.